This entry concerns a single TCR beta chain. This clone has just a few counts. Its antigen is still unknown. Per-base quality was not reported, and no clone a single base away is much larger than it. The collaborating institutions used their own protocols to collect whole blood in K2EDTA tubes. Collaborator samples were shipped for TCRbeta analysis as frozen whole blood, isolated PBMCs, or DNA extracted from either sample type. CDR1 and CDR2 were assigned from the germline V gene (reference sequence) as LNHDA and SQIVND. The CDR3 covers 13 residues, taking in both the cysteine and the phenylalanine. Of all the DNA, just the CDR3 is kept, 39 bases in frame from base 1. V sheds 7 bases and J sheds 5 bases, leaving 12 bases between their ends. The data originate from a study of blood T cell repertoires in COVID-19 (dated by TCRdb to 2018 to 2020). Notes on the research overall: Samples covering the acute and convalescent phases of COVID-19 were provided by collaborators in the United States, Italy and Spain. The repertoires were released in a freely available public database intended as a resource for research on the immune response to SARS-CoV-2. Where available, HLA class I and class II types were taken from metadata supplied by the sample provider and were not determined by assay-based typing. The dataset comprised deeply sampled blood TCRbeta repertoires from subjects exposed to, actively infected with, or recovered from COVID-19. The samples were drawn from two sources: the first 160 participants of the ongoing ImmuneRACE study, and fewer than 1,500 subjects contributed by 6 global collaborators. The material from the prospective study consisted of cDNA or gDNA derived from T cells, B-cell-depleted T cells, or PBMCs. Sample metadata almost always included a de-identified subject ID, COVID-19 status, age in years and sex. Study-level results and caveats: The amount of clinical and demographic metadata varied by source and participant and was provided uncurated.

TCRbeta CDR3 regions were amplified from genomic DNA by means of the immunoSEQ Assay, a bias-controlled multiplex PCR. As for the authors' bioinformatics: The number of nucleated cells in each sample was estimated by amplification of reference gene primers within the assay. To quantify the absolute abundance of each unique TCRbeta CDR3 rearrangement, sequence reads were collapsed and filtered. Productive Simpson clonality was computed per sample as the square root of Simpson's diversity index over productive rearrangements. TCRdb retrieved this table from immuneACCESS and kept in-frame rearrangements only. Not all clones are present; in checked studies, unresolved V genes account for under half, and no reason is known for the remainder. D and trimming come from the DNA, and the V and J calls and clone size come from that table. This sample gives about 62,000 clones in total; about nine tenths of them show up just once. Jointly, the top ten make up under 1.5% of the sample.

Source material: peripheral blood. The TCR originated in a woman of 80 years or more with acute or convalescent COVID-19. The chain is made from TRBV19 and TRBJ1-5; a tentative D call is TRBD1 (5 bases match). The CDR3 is CASTFGGDQPQHF. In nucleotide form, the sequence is TGTGCCAGTACCTTTGGGGGGGATCAGCCCCAGCATTTT.